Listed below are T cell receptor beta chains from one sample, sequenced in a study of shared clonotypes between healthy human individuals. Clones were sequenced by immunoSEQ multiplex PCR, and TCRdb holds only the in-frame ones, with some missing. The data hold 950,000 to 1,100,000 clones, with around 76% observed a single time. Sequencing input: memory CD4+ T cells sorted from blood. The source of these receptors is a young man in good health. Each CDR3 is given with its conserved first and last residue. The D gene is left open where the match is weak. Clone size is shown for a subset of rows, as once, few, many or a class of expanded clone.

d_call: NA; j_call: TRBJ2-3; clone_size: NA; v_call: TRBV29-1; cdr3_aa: CSVGVGSTDTQYF; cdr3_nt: TGCAGCGTTGGAGTCGGAAGTACAGATACGCAGTATTTT
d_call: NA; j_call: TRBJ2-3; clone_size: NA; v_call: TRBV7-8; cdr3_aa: CASSSRADTQYF; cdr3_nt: TGTGCCAGCAGCTCGAGAGCGGATACGCAGTATTTT
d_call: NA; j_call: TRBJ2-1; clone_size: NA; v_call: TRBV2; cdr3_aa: CASLTPEGTNEQFF; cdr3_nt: TGTGCCAGCCTCACCCCGGAGGGGACCAATGAGCAGTTCTTC
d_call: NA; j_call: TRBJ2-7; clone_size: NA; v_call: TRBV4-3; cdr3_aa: CASSLQQGSTYEQYF; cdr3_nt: TGCGCCAGCAGCCTACAACAGGGTTCTACCTACGAGCAGTACTTC
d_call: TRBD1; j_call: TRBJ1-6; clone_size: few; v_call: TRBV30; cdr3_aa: CAWSRTGGVSPLHF; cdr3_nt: TGTGCCTGGAGTCGGACAGGGGGCGTTTCACCCCTCCACTTT
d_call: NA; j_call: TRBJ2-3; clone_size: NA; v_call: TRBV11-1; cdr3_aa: CASSPGSGDTQYF; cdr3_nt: TGTGCCAGCAGCCCGGGGAGTGGAGATACGCAGTATTTT
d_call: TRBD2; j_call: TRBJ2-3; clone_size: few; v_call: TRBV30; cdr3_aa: CAWSKAGGGYYTDTQYF; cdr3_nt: TGTGCCTGGAGTAAAGCGGGGGGAGGGTACTACACAGATACGCAGTATTTT
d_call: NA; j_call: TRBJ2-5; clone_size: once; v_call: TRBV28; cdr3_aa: CASSLYVQETQYF; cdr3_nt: TGTGCCAGCAGTTTATATGTTCAAGAGACCCAGTACTTC
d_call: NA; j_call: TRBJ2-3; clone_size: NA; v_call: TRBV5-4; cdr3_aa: CASRLSPPTPHTQYF; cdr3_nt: TGTGCCAGCAGACTGAGCCCCCCAACCCCCCATACGCAGTATTTT
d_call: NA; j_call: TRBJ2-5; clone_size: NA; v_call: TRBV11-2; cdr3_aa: CASRSPGITIETQYF; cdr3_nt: TGTGCCAGCAGGAGTCCAGGTATCACTATCGAGACCCAGTACTTC
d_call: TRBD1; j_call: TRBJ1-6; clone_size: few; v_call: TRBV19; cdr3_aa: CASRQTGLVRGPLHF; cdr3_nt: TGTGCCAGTAGACAGACAGGGCTTGTCAGAGGACCCCTCCACTTT
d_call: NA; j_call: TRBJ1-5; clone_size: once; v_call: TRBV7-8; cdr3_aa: CASSQGGNQPQHF; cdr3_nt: TGTGCCAGCAGCCAAGGGGGAAATCAGCCCCAGCATTTT
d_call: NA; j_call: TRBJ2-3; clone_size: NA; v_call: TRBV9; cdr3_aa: CASSVRQGLYTDTQYF; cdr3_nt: TGTGCCAGCAGCGTACGGCAGGGCCTATACACAGATACGCAGTATTTT
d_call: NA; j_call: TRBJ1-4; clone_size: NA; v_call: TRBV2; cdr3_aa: CASSRQVIREKLFF; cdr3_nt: TGTGCCAGCAGTAGACAGGTTATACGAGAAAAACTGTTTTTT
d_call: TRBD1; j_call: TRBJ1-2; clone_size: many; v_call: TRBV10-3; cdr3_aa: CATETGGSYNYGYTF; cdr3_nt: TGTGCCACCGAGACAGGGGGCTCTTATAACTATGGCTACACCTTC